The 25 T cell receptor beta chains presented below share a single source sample, sequenced in a study of lymphopenia after photon versus proton radiotherapy. Produced via immunoSEQ multiplex PCR; TCRdb's table is partial and in-frame only. The sample consists of around 63,000 clones, 80% to 90% of them appearing once. The input for sequencing was peripheral blood, taken from a patient treated with proton-based radiotherapy. The source of these receptors is a man aged 80 or over with esophageal cancer.

This chain uses TRBV5-5 with TRBJ2-2; 10 nucleotides agree with TRBD1. In germline, CDR1 is SGHKS, CDR2 YYEKEE (reference sequence). The CDR3 is 15 amino acids. After removal of 4 bases from V and 7 bases from J, the junction contained 7 bases not matched to a gene. The CDR3 sequence is CASSTDRGQSGELFF. CDR3 bases: TGTGCCAGCAGCACAGACAGGGGGCAGAGCGGGGAGCTGTTTTTT. Variable domain in full (rest from reference TRBV5-5 and TRBJ2-2): DAGVTQSPTHLIKTRGQQVTLRCSPISGHKSVSWYQQVLGQGPQFIFQYYEKEERGRGNFPDRFSARQFPNYSSELNVNALLLGDSALYLCASSTDRGQSGELFFGEGSRLTVL.

V gene TRBV5-1 combines with J gene TRBJ2-3; 7 bases align to TRBD2. J lost 0 bases, V lost 5 bases, and 3 bases had no gene match. The germline gives CDR1 SGHRS, CDR2 YFSETQ. CDR3 length: 14 amino acids. The CDR3 protein is CASRRSGSTDTQYF. As DNA, the CDR3 is TGCGCCAGCAGGCGTAGCGGGAGCACAGATACGCAGTATTTT.

A note on this clone: Other DNA sequences in this specimen translate into the identical CDR3. The chain recombines TRBV5-1 with TRBJ1-2; no firm D call. Trimming pared 0 bases from V and 2 bases from J, leaving 8 bases between. Germline V gene data show CDR1 as SGHRS and CDR2 as YFSETQ. The CDR3 length is 14 residues. The CDR3 is CASSLDTPNYGYTF. The CDR3 region has the DNA TGCGCCAGCAGCTTGGATACACCGAACTATGGCTACACCTTC.

This CDR3 reads CASSTQTENTEAFF. DNA for the CDR3: TGTGCCAGTAGTACTCAAACAGAGAACACTGAAGCTTTCTTT. The chain has TRBV19 and TRBJ1-1; D remains ambiguous. The CDR3 spans 14 residues. Germline assignment: CDR1 LNHDA and CDR2 SQIVND (reference sequence). With 4 bases removed from V and 1 base from J, the gap between germline ends came to 10 bases.

V and J are TRBV2 and TRBJ2-7, with 10 bases identical to TRBD1. Trimming removed 6 bases from V and 3 bases from J; junction bases left unmatched: 11. Germline CDR1 is SNHLY and CDR2 is FYNNEI. The CDR3 length is 16 residues. The CDR3 DNA is TGTGCCAGCAGCAAACCCCAATGGACAGGGGGCTACGAGCAGTACTTC. It translates to CASSKPQWTGGYEQYF.

This clone turned up a few times. This rearrangement joins TRBV19 to TRBJ1-1; maybe TRBD1 (6 bases). Trimming pared 6 bases from V and 5 bases from J, leaving 16 bases between. The CDR3 length is 14 residues. Germline values: CDR1 LNHDA, CDR2 SQIVND (reference sequence). The CDR3 region has the DNA TGTGCCAGTAGCCCCCTGGACAGTCGGACTGAAGCTTTCTTT. This encodes CASSPLDSRTEAFF.

The chain has TRBV6-5 and TRBJ2-3; 12 bases map to TRBD2. V was pared by 6 bases and J by 7 bases, with 8 bases of the junction left unmatched. Germline V gene sequence: CDR1 MNHEY, CDR2 SVGAGI. The CDR3 length is 15 residues. The CDR3: CASRPTSGSPHTQYF. CDR3 DNA sequence: TGTGCCAGCAGACCGACTAGCGGGAGTCCACATACGCAGTATTTT.

The chain carries TRBV28 and TRBJ1-2; D remains ambiguous. This CDR3 has 15 residues. Germline V lookup: CDR1 MDHEN, CDR2 SYDVKM. Trimming stripped 7 bases from V and 0 bases from J, with 15 bases between. CDR3 sequence reads: CASIAPGISNYGYTF. The CDR3 bases are TGTGCCAGCATCGCGCCGGGCATCTCTAACTATGGCTACACCTTC.

This clone was observed a handful of times. The CDR3 DNA reads TGTGCCAGCACGGCGGACACGACAAACTATGGCTACACCTTC. Translation gives CASTADTTNYGYTF. The chain couples TRBV2 to TRBJ1-2, with a possible D match to TRBD1 (5 bases). The V end was cut by 7 bases, the J end by 2 bases, with 14 bases between. The CDR3 is made up of 14 amino acids. The germline V gene encodes CDR1 SNHLY and CDR2 FYNNEI.

The rearrangement joins TRBV7-2 to TRBJ1-3; D is ambiguous. Germline CDR1 reads SGHTA; CDR2 reads FQGNSA. The CDR3 extends over 15 amino acids. V was clipped by 2 bases and J by 4 bases, with 12 bases between them. CDR3 region: CASSLIAVGGNTIYF. The CDR3 DNA reads as TGTGCCAGCAGCTTAATTGCCGTCGGAGGAAACACCATATATTTT.

V usage is TRBV5-6 and J usage is TRBJ2-2; possibly TRBD1 or TRBD2 for D (5 bases each). The CDR3 contains 16 residues. V dropped 0 bases and J dropped 6 bases, with 15 bases sitting between them. CDR1 is SGHDT and CDR2 is YYEEEE in the germline V gene. Here the CDR3 DNA reads TGTGCCAGCAGCTTGGCGTGGGGGATTCATGCCGGGGAGCTGTTTTTT. Its translation: CASSLAWGIHAGELFF.

This chain uses TRBV2 with TRBJ2-7, with 7 positions matching TRBD2. V was pared by 3 bases and J by 2 bases, with 4 bases of the junction left unmatched. This CDR3 contains 14 residues. From germline, CDR1 is SNHLY and CDR2 FYNNEI. As DNA, the CDR3 is TGTGCCAGCAGTGATGGGAGGGCCACCTACGAGCAGTACTTC. As protein: CASSDGRATYEQYF.

The rearrangement joins TRBV4-3 to TRBJ2-5, with no clear D. Trimming cost V 0 bases and J 5 bases, with 13 bases left between them. Germline V gives CDR1 LGHNA, CDR2 YSLEER. This CDR3 contains 15 residues. The CDR3 region is CASSQDGDPEETQYF. The CDR3 DNA reads as TGCGCCAGCAGCCAAGATGGCGACCCAGAGGAGACCCAGTACTTC.

Here the CDR3 DNA reads TGTGCCAGCAGCTTGGAGACAGGGATGAACACTGAAGCTTTCTTT. It is translated as CASSLETGMNTEAFF. This chain joins TRBV5-4 and TRBJ1-1; 7 bases agree with TRBD1. This CDR3 contains 15 residues. Germline CDR1 SGHNT, CDR2 YYREEE (reference sequence). The junction had 2 bases not matched to a gene; V was cut back by 0 bases and J by 0 bases. Full variable domain (remainder filled in from reference TRBV5-4 and TRBJ1-1): ETGVTQSPTHLIKTRGQQVTLRCSSQSGHNTVSWYQQALGQGPQFIFQYYREEENGRGNFPPRFSGLQFPNYSSELNVNALELDDSALYLCASSLETGMNTEAFFGQGTRLTVV.

This clone was counted only a few times. This chain uses TRBV18 with TRBJ1-3; D gene unclear. The CDR3 extends over 16 amino acids. Germline assignment: CDR1 KGHSH and CDR2 LQKENI. The V and J ends lost 3 bases and 2 bases respectively, with 14 bases between them. CDR3 in amino acids: CASSPATHGAGNTIYF. The CDR3, as DNA: TGTGCCAGCTCACCGGCCACACACGGGGCTGGAAACACCATATATTTT.

The rearrangement uses TRBV7-9 and TRBJ1-1; D is uncertain. Germline CDR1 is SEHNR and CDR2 is FQNEAQ (reference sequence). This CDR3 has 13 amino acids. Between the trimmed V and J ends, which lost 3 bases and 1 base, there was a span of 6 bases. Here the CDR3 reads CASSFTRNTEAFF. The DNA for the CDR3 is TGTGCCAGCAGCTTCACGAGGAACACTGAAGCTTTCTTT.

This sequence joins TRBV19 and TRBJ2-3; D is perhaps TRBD2 (6 bases). V lost 6 bases and J 2 bases, leaving 12 bases between the germline ends. CDR3 length equals 14 residues. Germline-derived CDR1 and CDR2 are LNHDA and SQIVND (reference sequence). CDR3 nucleotide sequence: TGTGCCAGTAGGACTAGGGACCCCACAGATACGCAGTATTTT. Amino acid sequence: CASRTRDPTDTQYF.

The chain joins TRBV7-2 to TRBJ2-6; D is possibly TRBD1 or TRBD2 (6 bases each). Trimming shortened V by 4 bases and J by 3 bases, and 22 bases separated the two germline ends. This CDR3 comprises 19 residues. Germline values: CDR1 SGHTA, CDR2 FQGNSA. Written as DNA, the CDR3 is TGTGCCAGCAGCTGGACTGTGGGGGGCTCCCGGGGTGGGGCCAACGTCCTGACTTTC. Protein: CASSWTVGGSRGGANVLTF.

This clone was counted once. V gene TRBV29-1 combines with J gene TRBJ2-1; D perhaps matches TRBD2 (6 bases). Trimming removed 5 bases from V and 5 bases from J, with 22 bases in between. Germline CDR1 reads SQVTM; CDR2 reads ANQGSEA. The CDR3 consists of 16 residues. This CDR3 is CSVSTGDGFLDNEQFF. CDR3 DNA sequence: TGCAGCGTTAGCACGGGAGACGGTTTTCTGGACAATGAGCAGTTCTTC.

J is TRBJ1-1 and V is TRBV30; tentatively, D is TRBD1 (5 bases). CDR1 and CDR2 from the germline V gene are GTSNPN and SVGIG (reference sequence). The CDR3 has 14 amino acids. Trimming removed 3 bases from V and 7 bases from J, with 18 bases in between. The DNA of the CDR3 is TGTGCCTGGAGCGGACCGGGACCGTGGGGTGAAGCTTTCTTT. Amino acids: CAWSGPGPWGEAFF.

This clone was seen once. The chain is built from TRBV7-2 and TRBJ1-2; 7 nucleotides line up with TRBD1. The CDR3 length is 15 residues. Germline V gives CDR1 SGHTA, CDR2 FQGNSA. The trim removed 6 bases at V and 4 bases at J, leaving 11 bases unmatched. The CDR3 sequence is CASRPGGEPGYGYTF. CDR3 sequence (DNA): TGTGCCAGCAGACCAGGGGGAGAGCCCGGCTATGGCTACACCTTC.

V gene TRBV7-2 combines with J gene TRBJ1-2; D is perhaps TRBD1 (5 bases). The CDR3 covers 13 residues. Deletions cut 5 bases from V and 5 bases from J, with 12 bases between. Germline values: CDR1 SGHTA, CDR2 FQGNSA. As DNA, the CDR3 is TGTGCCAGCAGCATCGGGACGGTTTATGGCTACACCTTC. Encoded protein: CASSIGTVYGYTF.

The chain employs TRBV18 and TRBJ2-5; unclear D gene. CDR1 is KGHSH and CDR2 is LQKENI in the germline V gene. The CDR3 spans 14 residues. Trimming stripped 0 bases from V and 4 bases from J, with 9 bases between. In DNA form, the CDR3 reads TGTGCCAGCTCACCACCAGGGTCCCGAGAGACCCAGTACTTC. As protein: CASSPPGSRETQYF.

The gene calls are TRBV30 and TRBJ1-4, with D maybe TRBD1 (6 bases). This CDR3 comprises 15 residues. With 4 bases removed from V and 7 bases from J, the gap between germline ends came to 19 bases. Germline CDR1 and CDR2: GTSNPN and SVGIG (reference sequence). CDR3 loop: CAWTGSRGRGEKLFF. As DNA, the CDR3 is TGTGCCTGGACGGGGTCGAGGGGGAGGGGTGAAAAACTGTTTTTT.

V is TRBV18 and J is TRBJ1-4, with D unclear. Trimming stripped 3 bases from V and 3 bases from J, with 14 bases between. The CDR3 sequence is 16 residues long. Germline values: CDR1 KGHSH, CDR2 LQKENI. The CDR3: CASSPSKKGSNEKLFF. The CDR3, as DNA: TGTGCCAGCTCACCGTCAAAGAAGGGTTCTAATGAAAAACTGTTTTTT. The whole variable domain, remainder taken from reference TRBV18 and TRBJ1-4, is NAGVMQNPRHLVRRRGQEARLRCSPMKGHSHVYWYRQLPEEGLKFMVYLQKENIIDESGMPKERFSAEFPKEGPSILRIQQVVRGDSAAYFCASSPSKKGSNEKLFFGSGTQLSVL.